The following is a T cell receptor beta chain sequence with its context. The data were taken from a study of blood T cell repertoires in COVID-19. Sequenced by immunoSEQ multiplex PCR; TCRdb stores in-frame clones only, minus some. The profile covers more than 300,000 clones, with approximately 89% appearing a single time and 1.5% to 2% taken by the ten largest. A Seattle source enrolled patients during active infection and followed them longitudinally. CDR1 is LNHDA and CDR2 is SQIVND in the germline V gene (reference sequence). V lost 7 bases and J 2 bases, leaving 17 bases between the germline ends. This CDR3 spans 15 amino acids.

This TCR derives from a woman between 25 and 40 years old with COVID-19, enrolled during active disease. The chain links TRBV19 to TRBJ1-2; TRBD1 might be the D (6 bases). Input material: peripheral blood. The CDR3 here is CASTYRGGRNYGYTF. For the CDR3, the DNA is TGTGCCAGTACCTATAGAGGGGGAAGGAACTATGGCTACACCTTC.